A selection of T cell receptor beta chains follows, all from one sample in a study of blood T cell repertoires in COVID-19. Repertoires were generated with immunoSEQ multiplex PCR, while TCRdb's copy carries only in-frame clones and drops some. The sample includes more than 250,000 clones, approximately 90% of them seen just once. Sample: peripheral blood. The receptors derive from a man between 18 and 35 years old with active or convalescent COVID-19. CDR3s include the opening cysteine and the closing phenylalanine or tryptophan. D genes are given only for firm matches. Clone size is stated in some rows and not others, as once, few, many or a class when expanded.

CDR3aa,CDR3nt,d_gene,v_gene,abundance,j_gene
CASSLGGGNNQPQHF,TGTGCCAGCAGCTTAGGAGGGGGTAACAATCAGCCCCAGCATTTT,-,TRBV11-3,-,TRBJ1-5
CASSLGQAITYEQYF,TGTGCCAGCAGCCTAGGACAGGCGATTACCTACGAGCAGTACTTC,TRBD1,TRBV7-2,-,TRBJ2-7
CASSRVGQGATDTQYF,TGCGCCAGCAGTAGGGTGGGCCAGGGGGCAACAGATACGCAGTATTTT,TRBD1,TRBV5-1,-,TRBJ2-3
CASSYSTPSGNSYEQYF,TGTGCCAGCAGTTACTCGACTCCTAGCGGGAACTCCTACGAGCAGTACTTC,TRBD2,TRBV6-2/TRBV6-3,-,TRBJ2-7
CAISPGQGAPNEQFF,TGTGCCATCAGTCCGGGACAGGGGGCCCCCAATGAGCAGTTCTTC,TRBD1,TRBV10-3,-,TRBJ2-1
CASSDNRMINYGYTF,TGTGCCAGCAGCGATAACAGGATGATTAACTATGGCTACACCTTC,-,TRBV9,once,TRBJ1-2
CASSPTYNEQFF,TGTGCCAGCAGCCCAACTTACAATGAGCAGTTCTTC,-,TRBV6-5,-,TRBJ2-1
CASSQDPVFHEQYF,TGCGCCAGCAGCCAAGATCCGGTGTTCCACGAGCAGTACTTC,-,TRBV4-1,once,TRBJ2-7
CASSLDQGRDEQYF,TGCGCCAGCAGCTTGGATCAGGGGAGGGACGAGCAGTACTTC,-,TRBV5-1,-,TRBJ2-7
CATSDSGHYQETQYF,TGTGCCACCAGTGATTCGGGACATTACCAAGAGACCCAGTACTTC,-,TRBV24-1,-,TRBJ2-5
CASSSRLAATDTQYF,TGTGCCAGCAGTTCCCGACTAGCTGCCACAGATACGCAGTATTTT,TRBD2,TRBV2,-,TRBJ2-3
CASSPDREKYGYTF,TGTGCCAGCAGTCCAGACAGGGAGAAATATGGCTACACCTTC,TRBD1,TRBV6-2/TRBV6-3,-,TRBJ1-2
CASSYTRDEKLFF,TGTGCCAGCAGTTACACCCGGGATGAAAAACTGTTTTTT,-,TRBV6-5,-,TRBJ1-4
CASSEWRGNQPQHF,TGTGCCAGCAGTGAGTGGAGGGGCAATCAGCCCCAGCATTTT,-,TRBV2,-,TRBJ1-5
CASSPGGRGATGPYNEQFF,TGTGCCAGCAGCCCGGGTGGGCGGGGGGCCACCGGACCCTACAATGAGCAGTTCTTC,TRBD2,TRBV7-9,-,TRBJ2-1
CASSKALSDCTGELFF,TGTGCCAGCAGCAAAGCGCTGAGCGACTGCACCGGGGAGCTGTTTTTT,-,TRBV21-1,-,TRBJ2-2
CASSQGTGAYIQYF,TGTGCCAGCAGCCAAGGGACAGGGGCGTACATTCAGTACTTC,TRBD1,TRBV4-2,-,TRBJ2-4
CALTSGGPRDTQYF,TGTGCCTTAACTAGCGGGGGCCCAAGGGATACGCAGTATTTT,TRBD2,TRBV30,-,TRBJ2-3
CAAKSGGNYGYTF,TGTGCCGCAAAATCGGGGGGAAATTATGGCTACACCTTC,-,TRBV6-6,-,TRBJ1-2
CASSFRQGGQPQHF,TGTGCCAGCAGCTTTCGACAGGGTGGACAGCCCCAGCATTTT,TRBD1,TRBV7-2,-,TRBJ1-5
CAIRPGQGNTEAFF,TGTGCCATCAGGCCCGGACAGGGTAACACTGAAGCTTTCTTT,TRBD1,TRBV10-3,-,TRBJ1-1
CASSSGGYVNSPLHF,TGTGCCAGCAGCTCAGGGGGCTACGTAAATTCACCCCTCCACTTT,TRBD1,TRBV5-4,-,TRBJ1-6
CASIGGGPTDTQYF,TGTGCCAGCATCGGGGGAGGGCCAACAGATACGCAGTATTTT,TRBD2,TRBV6-5,once,TRBJ2-3
CASRTGAGELFF,TGTGCCAGTAGAACCGGAGCCGGGGAGCTGTTTTTT,-,TRBV19,-,TRBJ2-2
CATSETKGSGTGELFF,TGTGCCACCAGTGAGACAAAGGGTAGCGGTACCGGGGAGCTGTTTTTT,-,TRBV24-1,once,TRBJ2-2
CASSKGELAGELFF,TGTGCCAGTAGTAAGGGGGAACTAGCCGGGGAGCTGTTTTTT,-,TRBV19,-,TRBJ2-2
CATRNRMNTEAFF,TGTGCCACCCGGAACAGGATGAACACTGAAGCTTTCTTT,-,TRBV6-5,few,TRBJ1-1
CASTRVRNTIYF,TGTGCCAGCACCCGAGTGAGAAACACCATATATTTT,-,TRBV21-1,-,TRBJ1-3
CASSLGSGTGSPDTQYF,TGTGCCAGCAGCTTGGGGTCCGGGACAGGGAGCCCAGATACGCAGTATTTT,TRBD1,TRBV13,-,TRBJ2-3
CASSKGQLENQPQHF,TGTGCCAGCAGCAAAGGACAGCTAGAGAATCAGCCCCAGCATTTT,-,TRBV21-1,-,TRBJ1-5
CASSPQEGLEQFF,TGTGCCAGCAGCCCCCAGGAGGGGCTTGAGCAGTTCTTC,-,TRBV7-3,once,TRBJ2-1
CSVGEGLGEQYF,TGCAGCGTTGGGGAGGGGTTAGGCGAGCAGTACTTC,TRBD2,TRBV29-1,-,TRBJ2-7
CASSFAGRGQDTEAFF,TGTGCCAGCAGTTTCGCGGGCAGGGGCCAGGACACTGAAGCTTTCTTT,-,TRBV5-6,-,TRBJ1-1
CASSIYPNTEAFF,TGTGCCAGTAGTATATATCCCAACACTGAAGCTTTCTTT,-,TRBV19,-,TRBJ1-1
CASSLLTTSGASTGELFF,TGTGCCAGCAGCTTACTGACCACTAGCGGGGCGAGCACCGGGGAGCTGTTTTTT,TRBD2,TRBV7-6,once,TRBJ2-2
CASSLETPTNTGELFF,TGTGCCAGCAGCTTAGAAACCCCTACGAACACCGGGGAGCTGTTTTTT,-,TRBV7-2,-,TRBJ2-2
CASRLQGHEQYF,TGTGCCAGCAGACTACAGGGGCACGAGCAGTACTTC,TRBD1,TRBV28,few,TRBJ2-7
CASSGRTPMNTEAFF,TGTGCCAGCAGCGGAAGGACACCGATGAACACTGAAGCTTTCTTT,-,TRBV2,-,TRBJ1-1
CASSYLGQRNTIYF,TGTGCCAGCAGTTACCTGGGACAGAGAAACACCATATATTTT,TRBD1,TRBV6-6,-,TRBJ1-3
CASSVDAGSRNEQFF,TGTGCCAGCAGCGTAGATGCCGGGAGCAGGAATGAGCAGTTCTTC,-,TRBV9,-,TRBJ2-1
CASSQGGGGQVDTQYF,TGTGCCAGCAGCCAAGGTGGGGGAGGGCAGGTAGATACGCAGTATTTT,TRBD2,TRBV4-2,-,TRBJ2-3
CASSLGQLPTEQYF,TGCGCCAGCAGCCTGGGACAACTTCCTACCGAGCAGTACTTC,-,TRBV5-1,few,TRBJ2-7
CASTRQGVRNSPLHF,TGTGCCAGCACCAGACAGGGGGTACGTAATTCACCCCTCCACTTT,TRBD1,TRBV2,-,TRBJ1-6
CASSETQNSPLHF,TGTGCCAGTAGTGAGACACAGAATTCACCCCTCCACTTT,-,TRBV19,-,TRBJ1-6
CASSVDRGGTQYF,TGTGCCAGCAGCGTCGACAGGGGGGGGACCCAGTACTTC,TRBD1,TRBV5-5,-,TRBJ2-5
CAWSPGSSNQPQHF,TGTGCCTGGAGTCCAGGGTCAAGCAATCAGCCCCAGCATTTT,-,TRBV30,-,TRBJ1-5
CAWGTLQETQYF,TGTGCCTGGGGGACTTTACAAGAGACCCAGTACTTC,-,TRBV30,-,TRBJ2-5